A selection of T cell receptor beta chains follows, all from one sample in a study of blood T cell repertoires in COVID-19. TCRdb keeps only in-frame clones here, not all; method: immunoSEQ multiplex PCR. This table has fewer than 200,000 clones, about 88% appearing once. The sample was peripheral blood. The receptor source for this set is a young man who had recovered from COVID-19. The CDR3 runs from the conserved cysteine through the conserved F or W. A D gene is named only where the DNA matches it firmly. Size tells how often a clone was seen (once, few, many) or the class of an expanded clone, and some rows leave it out.

TGTGCCAGCAGTTCGACAGGGGAGGGGTGGATTGGCTACACCTTC	CASSSTGEGWIGYTF	TRBV28	TRBD1	NA	TRBJ1-2
TGTGCCAGCAGCACTGAGACAGGGGGGGCCTACGAGCAGTACTTC	CASSTETGGAYEQYF	TRBV5-4	TRBD1	NA	TRBJ2-7
TGTGCCAGCAGTTTATCCAGGGGTTACGAGCAGTACTTC	CASSLSRGYEQYF	TRBV27	NA	NA	TRBJ2-7
TGTGCCAGCAGCAGCTACGGGGAGGGCACTGAAGCTTTCTTT	CASSSYGEGTEAFF	TRBV3-1/TRBV3-2	NA	once	TRBJ1-1
TGTGCCAGCAGCTTAGTGTACACAGTAGATGGCTACACCTTC	CASSLVYTVDGYTF	TRBV7-9	NA	NA	TRBJ1-2
TGTGCCAGTAGACCAGGGATCAGCTATGGCTACACCTTC	CASRPGISYGYTF	TRBV19	NA	NA	TRBJ1-2
TGTGCCAGCAGAGGAAACAGGCGCCATCAGCCCCAGCATTTT	CASRGNRRHQPQHF	TRBV28	NA	NA	TRBJ1-5
TGTGCCAGCAGCCAGGCCTCTGGGGCCAACGTCCTGACTTTC	CASSQASGANVLTF	TRBV7-3	NA	NA	TRBJ2-6
TGTGCCAGCAGCCAGTCCGGGACTAGCAGCGATAATGAGCAGTTCTTC	CASSQSGTSSDNEQFF	TRBV7-3	TRBD2	NA	TRBJ2-1
TGCAGCGTTGAAGGAGCGGGTTACACAGATACGCAGTATTTT	CSVEGAGYTDTQYF	TRBV29-1	NA	few	TRBJ2-3
TGCGCCAGCAGCCCGCCCAGTGATGAGCAGTTCTTC	CASSPPSDEQFF	TRBV5-1	NA	NA	TRBJ2-1
TGTGCCTGGGCCCTAGGGGGAATTCAAGAGACCCAGTACTTC	CAWALGGIQETQYF	TRBV30	NA	NA	TRBJ2-5
TGTGCCAGCAGCAAACAGAGACTAGCGGGGGTGAACACCGGGGAGCTGTTTTTT	CASSKQRLAGVNTGELFF	TRBV7-8	TRBD2	NA	TRBJ2-2
TGTGCCAGCTCCTCTGCCCGGACAGGGATTTTCACCGGGGAGCTGTTTTTT	CASSSARTGIFTGELFF	TRBV28	TRBD1	NA	TRBJ2-2
TGTGCCACCAGTCCTACCCGTAGGGGTGAGCAGTTCTTC	CATSPTRRGEQFF	TRBV24-1	NA	once	TRBJ2-1
TGTGCCAGTAGTATGCGGGACAGCTCCTACGAGCAGTACTTC	CASSMRDSSYEQYF	TRBV19	NA	NA	TRBJ2-7
TGTGCCAGCAGCCCCTATCTGACTGGTTCCACAGATACGCAGTATTTT	CASSPYLTGSTDTQYF	TRBV9	NA	NA	TRBJ2-3
TGTGCCAGCAGCTTGGACCCCGGGACAGCTCGGGAGCAGTACTTC	CASSLDPGTAREQYF	TRBV5-6	TRBD1	NA	TRBJ2-7
TGTGCCAGCAGCGAGGAGGGTTGGAATCAGCCCCAGCATTTT	CASSEEGWNQPQHF	TRBV9	NA	NA	TRBJ1-5
TGCGCCAGCAGCCTAACCCGACAGGGGGCGGCGAGAAATGAGCAGTTCTTC	CASSLTRQGAARNEQFF	TRBV4-3	TRBD1	NA	TRBJ2-1
TGTGCCAGCAGTCTACATGAGTCGGGGAAGTATGGCTACACCTTC	CASSLHESGKYGYTF	TRBV6-5	NA	NA	TRBJ1-2
TGTGCCAGCCTATCCGGGGGTTGGCCATACGAGCAGTACTTC	CASLSGGWPYEQYF	TRBV18	NA	once	TRBJ2-7
TGCAGCGTCCCGCCGGCGGGTCTTTCTGATACGCAGTATTTT	CSVPPAGLSDTQYF	TRBV29-1	NA	NA	TRBJ2-3
TGTGCCAGCCTTAGGGACAGGGACAGGGGTATCACAGATACGCAGTATTTT	CASLRDRDRGITDTQYF	TRBV7-2	TRBD1	NA	TRBJ2-3
TGTGCCACCAGCAGTCGGGGGAGGGGTTTCAACAATGAGCAGTTCTTC	CATSSRGRGFNNEQFF	TRBV15	TRBD2	NA	TRBJ2-1
TGTGCCATCAGTGGGGGGGGGCTGGTCATGAATACGCAGTATTTT	CAISGGGLVMNTQYF	TRBV10-3	NA	NA	TRBJ2-3
TGTGCCAGCTGGGAGGAGGGAATGAACTCTGGCTACACCTTC	CASWEEGMNSGYTF	TRBV4-2	NA	NA	TRBJ1-2
TGCGCCAGCACATGGGGCAGGTTAAATCAAGAGACCCAGTACTTC	CASTWGRLNQETQYF	TRBV5-1	NA	NA	TRBJ2-5
TGTGCCAGCTCACCTGGGGGCACCGTTGGCTACACCTTC	CASSPGGTVGYTF	TRBV18	NA	NA	TRBJ1-2
TGTGCCAGCAGCGACCCGAAGCGTGGAGTGTTCCCCTACGAGCAGTACTTC	CASSDPKRGVFPYEQYF	TRBV11-2	NA	NA	TRBJ2-7
TGTGCCAGCAGTTACGCGCGGGAGAACACTGAAGCTTTCTTT	CASSYARENTEAFF	TRBV6-6	NA	NA	TRBJ1-1
TGTGCCAGCAGTTACGGGGGGTTCTGGCAGCCCCAGCATTTT	CASSYGGFWQPQHF	TRBV6-2/TRBV6-3	NA	NA	TRBJ1-5
TGTGCCACCAGCCGGGACAGGGGAACCTACGAGCAGTACTTC	CATSRDRGTYEQYF	TRBV15	TRBD1	NA	TRBJ2-7
TGTGCCCGAGCCCCGACTAGCGGGAGTGGAGAGACCCAGTACTTC	CARAPTSGSGETQYF	TRBV2	TRBD2	once	TRBJ2-5
TGCGCCAGCAGCCAGGCCCTCGGGACTAGCGGGGGCAATGAGCAGTTCTTC	CASSQALGTSGGNEQFF	TRBV4-3	TRBD2	NA	TRBJ2-1
TGTGCCAGCTCACCAAGTACCGATAGACCGGGACAGCCCCAGCATTTT	CASSPSTDRPGQPQHF	TRBV18	NA	NA	TRBJ1-5
TGCAGCGTTGAGGGAGGGGCCGACAGGGGGCGCGCTAATGGCTACACCTTC	CSVEGGADRGRANGYTF	TRBV29-1	TRBD1	NA	TRBJ1-2
TGTGCCAGCAGCTCCGCGGGGGCGCGTGCCGGGGAGCTGTTTTTT	CASSSAGARAGELFF	TRBV11-3	NA	NA	TRBJ2-2
TGTGCCAGCAGTAAGAGTAGGGGACACCACTCCTACGAGCAGTACTTC	CASSKSRGHHSYEQYF	TRBV27	NA	NA	TRBJ2-7
TGTGCCATCAGTGCCGGGGTTAGCAATCAGCCCCAGCATTTT	CAISAGVSNQPQHF	TRBV10-3	NA	NA	TRBJ1-5
TGCACCAGCAGCCCTCGTCCTGACAGGGAGAATCAGCCCCAGCATTTT	CTSSPRPDRENQPQHF	TRBV1	NA	NA	TRBJ1-5
TGTGCCAGCAGCACTTACGCCTCCCTCACCGGGGAGCTGTTTTTT	CASSTYASLTGELFF	TRBV7-9	NA	few	TRBJ2-2
TGTGCCACCAGTGTTAGGAGGTCGGAACGTGGACAGTACTTC	CATSVRRSERGQYF	TRBV24-1	NA	NA	TRBJ2-7
TGTGCCACCCACGGGGGGACAGGGGTCTCCTACGAGCAGTACTTC	CATHGGTGVSYEQYF	TRBV7-9	TRBD1	NA	TRBJ2-7
TGTGCCAGCAGTTCCGAGTATGGCAGGGGGCGATATACGCAGTATTTT	CASSSEYGRGRYTQYF	TRBV27	TRBD1	NA	TRBJ2-3